One sample yielded the 26 T cell receptor beta chains listed below, sequenced in a study of shared T cell receptors in the human thymus (dated by TCRdb to about 2021). Libraries were made using the immunoSEQ multiplex PCR assay. This is the immuneACCESS table as TCRdb keeps it, with only in-frame sequences that have V and J called. A part of the clones is gone; compared with another copy, unresolved V genes explain less than half, and the rest is unexplained. This sample holds 600,000 or so clones; about 89% were observed only once. Just under 0.0095% of the sample belongs to the ten largest clones. This same sample was also taken into another study, of human thymus T cells.

The sequenced sample was thymocytes. All receptors derive from a boy younger than two with a congenital heart defect. Donor details come from another sample of the same person, matched by shared clones.

This rearrangement joins TRBV6-5 to TRBJ2-1, with D maybe TRBD2 (7 bases). The CDR3 has 14 amino acids. V was cut by 6 bases and J by 6 bases, with 15 bases left in between. Germline CDR1 MNHEY, CDR2 SVGAGI. This CDR3 reads CASRGGGPLNEQFF. The CDR3 bases are TGTGCCAGCAGAGGGGGAGGGCCTCTCAATGAGCAGTTCTTC.

The CDR3 region is CSARSGYGYTF. As DNA, the CDR3 is TGCAGTGCTAGATCGGGGTATGGCTACACCTTC. This chain links TRBV20-1 with TRBJ1-2; no firm D call. Germline lookup yields CDR1 DFQATT and CDR2 SNEGSKA (reference sequence). CDR3 length: 11 residues. Trimming took 2 bases from V and 5 from J, leaving 6 bases between them.

V gene TRBV12-5 combines with J gene TRBJ2-3; 13 bases agree with TRBD2. CDR1 and CDR2 from the germline V gene are LGHNT and FRNRAP. The CDR3 is 17 residues long. Trimming took 1 base from V and 6 from J; bases not matched to a gene: 7. The CDR3 reads CASGLAGLAGFSDTQYF. CDR3 coding DNA: TGTGCTAGTGGTTTGGCGGGACTAGCGGGGTTTTCGGATACGCAGTATTTT.

The chain has TRBV5-8 and TRBJ1-5; D remains unclear. The germline CDR1 and CDR2 sequences are SGHTS and YDEGEE. Trimming shortened V by 6 bases and J by 0 bases, and 10 bases separated the two germline ends. The CDR3 runs to 14 residues. The CDR3 spells CASKQTNSNQPQHF. For the CDR3, the DNA is TGTGCCAGCAAACAGACTAATAGCAATCAGCCCCAGCATTTT.

The rearrangement links TRBV30 to TRBJ1-2, with 8 bases matching TRBD1. Trimming cost V 1 base and J 8 bases; bases outside gene matches: 3. The V gene's germline CDR1 is GTSNPN and CDR2 SVGIG (reference sequence). There are 12 residues in the CDR3. The CDR3 DNA is TGTGCCTGGAGTGGGACAGGGTTGGGCTACACCTTC. This encodes CAWSGTGLGYTF.

V and J are TRBV29-1 and TRBJ2-1; D is possibly TRBD1 (6 bases). Germline V gives CDR1 SQVTM, CDR2 ANQGSEA. This CDR3 region has 16 residues. Trimming cost V 7 bases and J 5 bases, with 24 bases left between them. CDR3 sequence: CSATSSGTQGNNEQFF. In DNA, the CDR3 is TGCAGCGCAACTTCCTCCGGGACACAAGGCAACAATGAGCAGTTCTTC.

The chain uses TRBV28 and TRBJ1-2; 8 nucleotides match TRBD1. Germline loops: CDR1 MDHEN, CDR2 SYDVKM. The CDR3 loop spans 16 amino acids. V lost 3 bases and J lost 6; bases outside the gene matches: 12. As DNA, the CDR3 is TGTGCCAGCAGTTTGGACAGGGCGGCTACTAAGAATGGCTACACCTTC. Residues: CASSLDRAATKNGYTF.

The chain is built from TRBV7-2 and TRBJ2-1, with no clear D. This CDR3 has 10 residues. Germline V gene data show CDR1 as SGHTA and CDR2 as FQGNSA. V lost 8 bases, J lost 5 bases, and 4 bases lay in between. Written as DNA, the CDR3 is TGTGCCAGCTGCGACAATGAGCAGTTCTTC. It specifies CASCDNEQFF.

The rearrangement links TRBV2 to TRBJ2-7; TRBD2 matches 7 bases. V lost 6 bases to trimming and J lost 1 base; unmatched junction nucleotides: 9. The CDR3 runs 15 residues. Germline values: CDR1 SNHLY, CDR2 FYNNEI. CDR3: CASRISGRHSYEQYF. CDR3 nucleotide sequence: TGTGCCAGCAGAATTAGCGGGCGACATTCCTACGAGCAGTACTTC.

The gene calls are TRBV28 and TRBJ2-3; the D gene is possibly TRBD1 (5 bases). The germline V gene has CDR1 MDHEN and CDR2 SYDVKM. The CDR3 runs 14 residues. V lost 3 bases and J lost 5, with 12 bases in between. CDR3 protein: CASSLAGMGDTQYF. The CDR3 DNA reads TGTGCCAGCAGTTTGGCAGGGATGGGAGATACGCAGTATTTT. Full variable domain (rest looked up from reference TRBV28 and TRBJ2-3): DVKVTQSSRYLVKRTGEKVFLECVQDMDHENMFWYRQDPGLGLRLIYFSYDVKMKEKGDIPEGYSVSREKKERFSLILESASTNQTSMYLCASSLAGMGDTQYFGPGTRLTVL.

V usage is TRBV6-4 and J usage is TRBJ1-3; D is possibly TRBD1 (6 bases). The CDR3 consists of 14 residues. The germline V gene encodes CDR1 MRHNA and CDR2 SNTAGT. Trimming took 6 bases from V and 7 from J, leaving 16 bases between them. The CDR3 here is CASRLTGFWNTIYF. The CDR3 DNA sequence: TGTGCCAGCAGGTTGACAGGTTTCTGGAACACCATATATTTT.

The V call is TRBV5-6, the J call TRBJ2-2, with 12 bases fitting TRBD1. The CDR3 covers 16 residues. The germline V gene encodes CDR1 SGHDT and CDR2 YYEEEE. V was pared by 4 bases and J by 3 bases, with 4 bases of the junction left unmatched. CDR3 residues: CASSPGTGGYTGELFF. The CDR3 DNA sequence: TGTGCCAGCAGCCCCGGGACAGGGGGCTACACCGGGGAGCTGTTTTTT.

Concerning this clone: At the DNA level, this CDR3 is encoded by other sequences in the same sample as well. This rearrangement joins TRBV28 to TRBJ2-5, with TRBD2 identical over 7 bases. J gave up 4 bases and V 5 bases, and 4 bases lay outside the gene matches. The CDR3 loop spans 13 amino acids. In germline, CDR1 is MDHEN, CDR2 SYDVKM. CDR3 amino acids: CASSGASGETQYF. The CDR3 nucleotides are TGTGCCAGCAGTGGGGCTAGCGGAGAGACCCAGTACTTC.

This chain uses TRBV6-1 with TRBJ2-7, with 9 positions matching TRBD2. V shed 1 base, J shed 5 bases, and the junction held 15 bases outside the gene matches. Germline assignment: CDR1 MNHNS and CDR2 SASEGT. The CDR3 extends over 18 amino acids. The CDR3 DNA follows: TGTGCCAGCAGTGAAGTATCAGGGAGTCGCGGGAGGGGCGACGAGCAGTACTTC. It translates to CASSEVSGSRGRGDEQYF.

V and J are TRBV7-2 and TRBJ2-5; 9 bases agree with TRBD1. This CDR3 is 17 amino acids long. Germline V CDR1 and CDR2: SGHTA, FQGNSA. The junction had 10 bases not matched to a gene; V was cut back by 5 bases and J by 0 bases. In DNA, the CDR3 is TGTGCCAGCAGCATCGCCCGGACAGGGGTGTACCAAGAGACCCAGTACTTC. It codes for CASSIARTGVYQETQYF.

V is TRBV19 and J is TRBJ1-5; 8 positions match TRBD1. CDR1 and CDR2 from the germline V gene are LNHDA and SQIVND (reference sequence). J gave up 6 bases and V 7 bases, and 14 bases lay outside the gene matches. There are 16 residues in the CDR3. CDR3 in amino acids: CASNPPRTGPSQPQHF. CDR3 sequence (DNA): TGTGCCAGTAACCCCCCCCGGACAGGGCCGTCTCAGCCCCAGCATTTT.

V and J are TRBV25-1 and TRBJ1-1; 8 bases are shared with TRBD1. The ends lost 2 bases at V and 6 bases at J; junction bases unmatched: 8. The CDR3 loop spans 15 amino acids. Germline CDR1 reads MGHDK; CDR2 reads SYGVNS. CDR3 loop: CASSERWGQAPEAFF. CDR3 in DNA: TGTGCCAGCAGTGAACGGTGGGGACAGGCCCCTGAAGCTTTCTTT.

The chain carries TRBV6-5 and TRBJ2-1; the D gene is possibly TRBD2 (5 bases). Trimming removed 7 bases at V and 5 bases at J, with 6 bases between. Germline V gene data show CDR1 as MNHEY and CDR2 as SVGAGI. This CDR3 comprises 11 residues. CDR3 coding DNA: TGTGCCAGCATCGGGAACAATGAGCAGTTCTTC. This codes for CASIGNNEQFF.

This clone came up a few times. This chain connects TRBV18 to TRBJ2-5, with D maybe TRBD2 (5 bases). Germline V gene sequence: CDR1 KGHSH, CDR2 LQKENI. There are 15 residues in the CDR3. Trimming took 0 bases from V and 2 from J, leaving 10 bases between them. This chain's CDR3 is CASSPPRDVQETQYF. CDR3 coding DNA: TGTGCCAGCTCACCACCGAGGGATGTACAAGAGACCCAGTACTTC.

The chain uses TRBV28 and TRBJ1-3, with TRBD1 identical over 10 bases. V gave up 6 bases and J gave up 3 bases; unmatched junction bases: 2. The CDR3 length is 14 residues. In germline, CDR1 is MDHEN, CDR2 SYDVKM. CDR3 DNA: TGTGCCAGCAGCGACAGGGGGCATGGAAACACCATATATTTT. Protein product: CASSDRGHGNTIYF.

This clone has just one count. The gene calls are TRBV28 and TRBJ2-3; TRBD1 might be the D (6 bases). V lost 3 bases, J lost 9 bases, and 19 bases lay in between. The length of the CDR3 is 15 residues. Germline V gene lookup returns CDR1 MDHEN and CDR2 SYDVKM. The CDR3 sequence is CASSLRLVFRGTQYF. Here the CDR3 DNA reads TGTGCCAGCAGTTTGCGGCTAGTGTTCAGGGGAACGCAGTATTTT. Based on the CDR3 plus reference TRBV28 and TRBJ2-3, the full variable domain is DVKVTQSSRYLVKRTGEKVFLECVQDMDHENMFWYRQDPGLGLRLIYFSYDVKMKEKGDIPEGYSVSREKKERFSLILESASTNQTSMYLCASSLRLVFRGTQYFGPGTRLTVL.

The chain joins TRBV9 to TRBJ2-2; the D gene is possibly TRBD2 (5 bases). The CDR3 is made up of 18 amino acids. V lost 0 bases, J lost 4 bases, and 19 bases lay in between. Germline V CDR1 and CDR2: SGDLS, YYNGEE. CDR3 nucleotides: TGTGCCAGCAGCGTAGGCGGAGCAAACTCTGCGGGCACCGGGGAGCTGTTTTTT. Translated: CASSVGGANSAGTGELFF.

The rearrangement links TRBV6-6 to TRBJ1-4, with a tentative D call TRBD1 (6 bases). Trimming pared 7 bases from V and 0 bases from J, leaving 12 bases between. The CDR3 totals 15 residues. The germline gives CDR1 MNHNY, CDR2 SVGAGI (reference sequence). CDR3: CASTPPGATNEKLFF. In DNA, the CDR3 is TGTGCCAGCACGCCTCCAGGGGCAACTAATGAAAAACTGTTTTTT.

The chain joins TRBV9 to TRBJ2-7; perhaps TRBD1 as D (6 bases). The CDR3 has 16 residues. Germline assignment: CDR1 SGDLS and CDR2 YYNGEE. V was pared by 0 bases and J by 0 bases, with 13 bases between. The CDR3 protein is CASSVGAVDSSYEQYF. Written as DNA, the CDR3 is TGTGCCAGCAGCGTAGGTGCCGTGGACAGCTCCTACGAGCAGTACTTC.

The rearrangement uses TRBV18 and TRBJ2-4; possible D gene TRBD1, 6 bases. The germline gives CDR1 KGHSH, CDR2 LQKENI. The CDR3 contains 15 residues. V was trimmed by 5 bases and J by 1 base, leaving 12 bases between them. CDR3 residues: CASSAKQGAKNIQYF. CDR3 coding DNA: TGTGCCAGCTCAGCCAAACAGGGTGCCAAAAACATTCAGTACTTC.

This chain links TRBV6-6 with TRBJ2-7, with 7 bases matching TRBD1. The CDR3 loop spans 14 amino acids. Trimming at V came to 8 bases and at J to 0 bases, leaving 7 bases not matched to a gene. The germline V gene encodes CDR1 MNHNY and CDR2 SVGAGI (reference sequence). As DNA, the CDR3 is TGTGCCAGCGGTCAGGGGGTCCCCTCCTACGAGCAGTACTTC. Translation gives CASGQGVPSYEQYF.